A single sample gave rise to the 30 T cell receptor beta chains below, sequenced in a study of T-cell memory formation after mild COVID-19. TCRdb itself ran the 5' RACE reads through MiXCR, one entry per CDR3 protein. The table shows roughly 400,000 distinct CDR3 sequences, with 16% occurring only once. Sequencing was carried out using PBMCs or a T cell subset sorted from them (not recorded which). Receptors originate from a young man who had mild COVID-19 (a few samples of this study predate the infection). Cell type and time point are not known.

This clonotype showed up just a few times. The chain couples TRBV7-8 to TRBJ1-2; D is unclear. Germline loops: CDR1 SGHVS, CDR2 FQNEAQ. Deletions cut 5 bases from V and 14 bases from J, with 24 bases between. This CDR3 spans 14 amino acids. CDR3 DNA: TGTGCCAGCAGCCTGCCTAACCTCGACGCCGGTCCGACCTTC. It codes for CASSLPNLDAGPTF.

The genes are TRBV30 and TRBJ2-7; D tentatively reads TRBD1 or TRBD2 (5 bases each). Looked up from germline, CDR1 is GTSNPN and CDR2 is SVGIG (reference sequence). Trimming pared 0 bases from V and 7 bases from J, leaving 7 bases between. The CDR3 extends over 11 amino acids. The CDR3 sequence is CAWSVWGEQYF. The CDR3 DNA reads TGTGCCTGGAGTGTATGGGGGGAGCAGTACTTC.

The chain couples TRBV4-3 to TRBJ2-7; D is uncertain. V dropped 0 bases and J dropped 7 bases, with 16 bases sitting between them. The germline CDR1 and CDR2 sequences are LGHNA and YSLEER. The CDR3 consists of 15 residues. The CDR3 DNA reads TGCGCCAGCAGCCAAGATGGATCATTTTATTGGGAGCAGTACTTC. It translates to CASSQDGSFYWEQYF.

This clonotype appeared a few times. V is TRBV6-6 and J is TRBJ2-3; TRBD2 matches 8 bases. Trimming at V came to 7 bases and at J to 5 bases, leaving 8 bases not matched to a gene. Germline loops: CDR1 MNHNY, CDR2 SVGAGI (reference sequence). The CDR3 spans 14 residues. The CDR3, as DNA: TGTGCCAGCAAGGTCGGGGGGGCAGGAGATACGCAGTATTTT. This sequence encodes CASKVGGAGDTQYF.

This clonotype was seen ten or more times. The rearrangement joins TRBV12-3 or TRBV12-4 to TRBJ1-1, with D unclear. Trimming took off 8 bases at V and 0 bases at J, with 10 bases between the two ends. The CDR3 covers 13 residues. The CDR3 DNA is TGTGCCAGCCAAGGACGCCTGAACACTGAAGCTTTCTTT. Encoded protein: CASQGRLNTEAFF.

This clonotype was picked up a small number of times. This chain joins TRBV7-3 and TRBJ2-3, with D perhaps TRBD1 or TRBD2 (5 bases each). The CDR3 contains 15 residues. Germline CDR1 reads SGHTA; CDR2 reads FQGTGA. The ends were cut back, 2 bases at V and 5 bases at J, with 14 bases in the middle. The CDR3: CASSLVYGAGDTQYF. In DNA, the CDR3 is TGTGCCAGCAGCTTAGTCTACGGGGCGGGAGATACGCAGTATTTT.

The V and J genes are TRBV7-2 and TRBJ2-7, with D perhaps being TRBD1 or TRBD2 (5 bases each). The CDR3 loop spans 14 amino acids. The germline CDR1 and CDR2 sequences are SGHTA and FQGNSA. V lost 5 bases to trimming and J lost 1 base, with 12 bases between them. The CDR3 sequence: CASSVHWGSYEQYV. CDR3 in DNA: TGTGCCAGCAGCGTCCATTGGGGGTCCTACGAGCAGTACGTC.

V gene TRBV24-1 combines with J gene TRBJ2-3; TRBD1 matches 9 bases. J gave up 4 bases and V 7 bases, and 8 bases lay outside the gene matches. The CDR3 totals 15 residues. CDR1 is KGHDR, CDR2 SFDVKD, per germline. The chain's CDR3 is CATSPGTGSADTQYF. The DNA of the CDR3 is TGTGCCACCAGCCCCGGGACAGGGTCCGCAGATACGCAGTATTTT.

This clonotype has just a few counts. The rearrangement uses TRBV27 and TRBJ2-7; D remains ambiguous. Between the trimmed V and J ends, which lost 5 bases and 2 bases, there was a span of 13 bases. The CDR3 contains 14 residues. Germline V gives CDR1 MNHEY, CDR2 SMNVEV (reference sequence). CDR3 in DNA: TGTGCCAGCAGTCCCTCGACAACGGCCTACGAGCAGTACGTC. This encodes CASSPSTTAYEQYV.

In its sample, this clonotype was seen once. The chain joins TRBV7-2 to TRBJ2-1; 12 bases are shared with TRBD2. The CDR3 length is 14 residues. V was clipped by 5 bases and J by 11 bases; unmatched bases: 7. Germline CDR1 SGHTA, CDR2 FQGNSA. In nucleotides, the CDR3 is TGTGCCAGCAGCACCGGACTAGCGGGGCAAAAGCAGTTCTTC. This codes for CASSTGLAGQKQFF.

This clonotype showed up just a few times. This chain joins TRBV7-9 and TRBJ2-5; D ambiguous. Germline V gene lookup returns CDR1 SEHNR and CDR2 FQNEAQ (reference sequence). The CDR3 totals 13 residues. The V and J ends lost 4 bases and 3 bases respectively, with 9 bases between them. The CDR3 here is CASSYPLEETQYF. CDR3 nucleotide sequence: TGTGCCAGCAGCTACCCACTGGAAGAGACCCAGTACTTC.

The genes are TRBV30 and TRBJ2-3; TRBD2 agrees at 7 bases. This CDR3 has 13 residues. Germline CDR1 and CDR2: GTSNPN and SVGIG (reference sequence). V trimming: 1 base; J trimming: 6 bases; junction bases outside the gene matches: 4. CDR3 nucleotide sequence: TGTGCCTGGAGTGGACTAGCTCCTGATACGCAGTATTTT. Its translation is CAWSGLAPDTQYF.

This clonotype turned up a few times. J is TRBJ2-3 and V is TRBV20-1; D might be TRBD2 (6 bases). V was cut by 5 bases and J by 8 bases, with 20 bases left in between. The germline V gene encodes CDR1 DFQATT and CDR2 SNEGSKA (reference sequence). The CDR3 consists of 14 residues. DNA of the CDR3: TGCAGTGCTCTAGAGGGACTTTTTCAGGGTACGCAGTATTTT. It encodes CSALEGLFQGTQYF.

V gene TRBV6-2 or TRBV6-3 combines with J gene TRBJ2-3; D is perhaps TRBD1 (7 bases). V was trimmed by 8 bases and J by 10 bases, leaving 19 bases between them. This CDR3 contains 13 residues. In germline, CDR1 is MNHEY, CDR2 SVGEGT. CDR3 sequence: CASYRGGGNPQYF. Here the CDR3 DNA reads TGTGCCAGCTACAGGGGAGGAGGGAATCCGCAGTATTTT.

This clonotype was observed a handful of times. The rearrangement uses TRBV2 and TRBJ2-5; 9 positions match TRBD2. Losses at the gene ends were 0 bases for V and 6 bases for J; bases not matched to a gene: 14. The germline CDR1 and CDR2 sequences are SNHLY and FYNNEI. The CDR3 runs to 18 residues. The CDR3 DNA reads as TGTGCCAGCAGTGAAGCATTAGTGGTGGCTAGCGGGGTGAAGACCCAGTACTTC. Translated: CASSEALVVASGVKTQYF.

This clonotype appeared a few times. The chain recombines TRBV21-1 with TRBJ2-7. TRBV21-1 represents a pseudogene. The CDR3 loop spans 10 amino acids. CDR3 in DNA: TGTGCCAGCTGCCAATACGAGCAGTACGTC. Residues: CASCQYEQYV.

The chain uses TRBV9 and TRBJ1-3; 9 nucleotides agree with TRBD1. The CDR3 length is 15 residues. CDR1 and CDR2 from the germline V gene are SGDLS and YYNGEE. V shed 3 bases and J 4 bases; nucleotides not matched to a gene: 5. The CDR3, as DNA: TGTGCCAGCAGCGGCGACAGGGGGAGAGGAAACACCATATATTTT. Amino acids: CASSGDRGRGNTIYF.

The chain combines TRBV7-9 with TRBJ2-1; D possibly uses TRBD1 or TRBD2 (6 bases each). With 1 base removed from V and 3 bases from J, the gap between germline ends came to 13 bases. Germline V gene sequence: CDR1 SEHNR, CDR2 FQNEAQ (reference sequence). CDR3 length: 16 amino acids. The CDR3 here is CASSLGWRGDYNEQFF. In nucleotides, the CDR3 is TGTGCCAGCAGCTTAGGGTGGAGGGGGGACTACAATGAGCAGTTCTTC.

The chain recombines TRBV28 with TRBJ1-5; D not resolved. Trimming removed 6 bases at V and 3 bases at J, with 9 bases between. The CDR3 has 13 residues. The germline V gene encodes CDR1 MDHEN and CDR2 SYDVKM. CDR3 nucleotide sequence: TGTGCCAGCAGGGGTTATAACAATCAGCCCCAGCATTTT. Its protein is CASRGYNNQPQHF.

This clonotype appeared many times. This sequence joins TRBV5-1 and TRBJ2-7, with D uncertain. Germline CDR1 SGHRS, CDR2 YFSETQ. The CDR3 loop spans 12 amino acids. Trimming removed 3 bases at V and 3 bases at J, with 7 bases between. The CDR3 DNA is TGCGCCAGCAGCTGGGATTACTACGAGCAGTACTTC. Translating gives CASSWDYYEQYF.

This clonotype was observed a handful of times. The chain carries TRBV12-1 and TRBJ2-1; the listed D gene, TRBD2, was not tested against the DNA. TRBV12-1 is a documented pseudogene. The CDR3 length is 16 residues. The CDR3 loop is CASSPVGCGGAYEQFF. The CDR3 DNA reads TGTGCCAGCAGCCCGGTTGGTTGCGGGGGGGCCTATGAGCAGTTCTTC.

Written as DNA, the CDR3 is TGTGCCAGCAGCTTGGAGGGGGAGTATGGCTACACCTTC. Its translation is CASSLEGEYGYTF. The chain joins TRBV5-4 to TRBJ1-2, with D possibly TRBD1 on 6 matching bases. The germline V gene has CDR1 SGHNT and CDR2 YYREEE (reference sequence). This CDR3 comprises 13 residues. With 0 bases removed from V and 5 bases from J, the gap between germline ends came to 8 bases.

This clonotype appeared a few times. The chain uses TRBV20-1 and TRBJ2-5; 9 nucleotides match TRBD1. The CDR3 consists of 15 residues. Germline loops: CDR1 DFQATT, CDR2 SNEGSKA (reference sequence). Losses at the gene ends were 1 base for V and 5 bases for J; bases not matched to a gene: 8. CDR3 in DNA: TGCAGTGCTAGAGCTTCACAGGGGGCAGGGGAGACCCAGTACTTC. It encodes CSARASQGAGETQYF.

The chain employs TRBV5-5 and TRBJ2-7, with D possibly being TRBD1 or TRBD2 (5 bases each). The germline gives CDR1 SGHKS, CDR2 YYEKEE (reference sequence). Trimming cost V 4 bases and J 1 base, with 9 bases left between them. The CDR3 loop spans 13 amino acids. The CDR3 nucleotides read TGTGCCAGCAGCGGGGGACCATCCTACGAGCAGTACGTC. This gives the protein CASSGGPSYEQYV.

This clonotype turned up a few times. The chain combines TRBV4-1 with TRBJ1-3; D call uncertain. Trimming cost V 1 base and J 8 bases, with 12 bases left between them. CDR1 is MGHRA, CDR2 YSYEKL, per germline. The CDR3 spans 14 residues. The CDR3 sequence: CASSQGAGLDTIYF. CDR3 DNA: TGCGCCAGCAGCCAAGGGGCAGGCCTTGACACCATATATTTT.

The chain uses TRBV7-8 and TRBJ2-5; the match to TRBD1 covers 11 bases. The CDR3 contains 16 residues. CDR1 and CDR2 from the germline V gene are SGHVS and FQNEAQ. The ends lost 0 bases at V and 5 bases at J; junction bases unmatched: 5. CDR3 nucleotides: TGTGCCAGCAGCTTAGCGCGGGACAGGGGGAGGGAGACCCAGTACTTC. This codes for CASSLARDRGRETQYF.

This clonotype showed up just a few times. The V and J genes are TRBV7-9 and TRBJ2-1, with 9 nucleotides matching TRBD2. CDR1 and CDR2 (germline): SEHNR, FQNEAQ (reference sequence). The length of the CDR3 is 14 residues. V lost 5 bases and J lost 7; bases outside the gene matches: 6. The CDR3 protein is CASSASGARNEQFF. DNA for the CDR3: TGTGCCAGCAGCGCTAGCGGGGCGAGGAATGAGCAGTTCTTC.

The chain is built from TRBV28 and TRBJ2-7; D is uncertain. From germline, CDR1 is MDHEN and CDR2 SYDVKM. Trimming took 3 bases from V and 3 from J, leaving 18 bases between them. There are 16 residues in the CDR3. The CDR3 DNA sequence: TGTGCCAGCAGTTTTAGTGCCGGACGTAGGTACTACGAGCAGTACGTC. It is translated as CASSFSAGRRYYEQYV.

The rearrangement uses TRBV18 and TRBJ1-1; D is perhaps TRBD1 (5 bases). The germline gives CDR1 KGHSH, CDR2 LQKENI. V lost 3 bases and J 5 bases, leaving 16 bases between the germline ends. The CDR3 totals 15 residues. Written as DNA, the CDR3 is TGTGCCAGCTCACCTCCGAGTGGGGGTTGGACTGAAGCTTTCTTT. Translated: CASSPPSGGWTEAFF.

The rearrangement links TRBV5-1 to TRBJ2-2, with D perhaps matching TRBD1 (5 bases). Looked up from germline, CDR1 is SGHRS and CDR2 is YFSETQ. The CDR3 sequence is 18 residues long. Trimming took off 4 bases at V and 0 bases at J, with 19 bases between the two ends. CDR3: CASSDDEGVAANTGELFF. The CDR3 DNA reads as TGCGCCAGCAGCGACGATGAAGGGGTGGCCGCGAACACCGGGGAGCTGTTTTTT.